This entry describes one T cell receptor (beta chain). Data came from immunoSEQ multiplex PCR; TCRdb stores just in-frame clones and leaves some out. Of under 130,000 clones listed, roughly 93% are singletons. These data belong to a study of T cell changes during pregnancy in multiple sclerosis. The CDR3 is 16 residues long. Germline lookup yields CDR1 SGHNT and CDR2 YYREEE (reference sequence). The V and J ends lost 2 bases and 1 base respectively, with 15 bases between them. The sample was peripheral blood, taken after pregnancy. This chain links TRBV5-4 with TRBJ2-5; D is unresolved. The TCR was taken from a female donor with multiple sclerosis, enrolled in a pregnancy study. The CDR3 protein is CASSFGLEDFQETQYF. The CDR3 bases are TGTGCCAGCAGCTTTGGTCTAGAAGATTTCCAAGAGACCCAGTACTTC.